This TCR beta chain was retrieved from a study of T cells in Graves' hyperthyroidism and ophthalmopathy. This clonotype was recorded at least ten times. The germline V gene encodes CDR1 MNHEY and CDR2 SVGEGT. The CDR3 is made up of 13 amino acids. Deletions cut 2 bases from V and 5 bases from J, with 7 bases between. RNA transcripts were the template for amplifying TCR beta CDR3 regions. The HTBI primer set drove a first-round RT-PCR of the TCR CDR3. TCRdb re-called the multiplex PCR reads with MiXCR, one entry per CDR3 protein. The data contain 340,000 or so distinct CDR3 sequences, around a sixth of them singletons.

The source is a man aged 25 to 45 with Graves' hyperthyroidism. Material for sequencing was blood. This chain joins TRBV6-2 or TRBV6-3 and TRBJ1-5; D remains ambiguous. The CDR3 reads CASSYIADQPQHF. The CDR3 bases are TGTGCCAGCAGTTACATCGCCGATCAGCCCCAGCATTTT.